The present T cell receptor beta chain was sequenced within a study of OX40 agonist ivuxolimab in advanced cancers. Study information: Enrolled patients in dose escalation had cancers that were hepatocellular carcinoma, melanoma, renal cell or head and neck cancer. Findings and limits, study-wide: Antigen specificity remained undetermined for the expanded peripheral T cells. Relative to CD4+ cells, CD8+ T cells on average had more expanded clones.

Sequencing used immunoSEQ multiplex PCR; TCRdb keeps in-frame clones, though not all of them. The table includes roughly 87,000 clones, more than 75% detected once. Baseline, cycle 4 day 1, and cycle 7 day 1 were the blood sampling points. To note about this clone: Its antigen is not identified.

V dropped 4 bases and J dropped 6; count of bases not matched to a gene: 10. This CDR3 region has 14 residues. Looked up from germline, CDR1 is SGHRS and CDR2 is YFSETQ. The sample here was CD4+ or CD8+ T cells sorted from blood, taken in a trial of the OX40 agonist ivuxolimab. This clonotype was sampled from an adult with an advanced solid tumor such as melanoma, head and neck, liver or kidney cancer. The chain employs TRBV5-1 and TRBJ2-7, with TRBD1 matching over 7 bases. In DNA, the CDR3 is TGCGCCAGCAGCCCCACGGGACAGTACTCCGAGCAGTACTTC. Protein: CASSPTGQYSEQYF. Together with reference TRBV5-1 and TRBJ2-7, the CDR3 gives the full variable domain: KAGVTQTPRYLIKTRGQQVTLSCSPISGHRSVSWYQQTPGQGLQFLFEYFSETQRNKGNFPGRFSGRQFSNSRSEMNVSTLELGDSALYLCASSPTGQYSEQYFGPGTRLTVT.